This T cell receptor (beta chain) came from a study of T cell repertoires in cytomegalovirus infection. Study as a whole: It can be stated that public TCR beta signatures indicated CMV infection as well as a matching HLA type.

There are 12 residues in the CDR3. Germline V gene sequence: CDR1 MNHEY, CDR2 SVGAGI. Trimming shortened V by 8 bases and J by 5 bases, and 9 bases separated the two germline ends. The study's findings and limits: Pooled public TCR beta family frequency picked out CMV carriers with the relevant HLA. HLA-C-restricted, CMV-specific TCR beta clonotypes were dominant ex vivo.

On this clonotype itself: Its antigen is unidentified.

TCRdb ran MiXCR on the reads and lists one entry per CDR3 protein. The data hold 350,000 to 500,000 distinct CDR3 sequences, with approximately 30% observed a single time. Specimen: PBMCs. The chain couples TRBV6-5 to TRBJ2-2, with D unresolved. The TCR was taken from a human donor in good health (CMV status not recorded). Some clones in this sample may be carry-over from other donors' samples. CDR3 protein: CASQMTTGELFF. The CDR3 DNA is TGTGCCAGCCAAATGACGACCGGGGAGCTGTTTTTT.